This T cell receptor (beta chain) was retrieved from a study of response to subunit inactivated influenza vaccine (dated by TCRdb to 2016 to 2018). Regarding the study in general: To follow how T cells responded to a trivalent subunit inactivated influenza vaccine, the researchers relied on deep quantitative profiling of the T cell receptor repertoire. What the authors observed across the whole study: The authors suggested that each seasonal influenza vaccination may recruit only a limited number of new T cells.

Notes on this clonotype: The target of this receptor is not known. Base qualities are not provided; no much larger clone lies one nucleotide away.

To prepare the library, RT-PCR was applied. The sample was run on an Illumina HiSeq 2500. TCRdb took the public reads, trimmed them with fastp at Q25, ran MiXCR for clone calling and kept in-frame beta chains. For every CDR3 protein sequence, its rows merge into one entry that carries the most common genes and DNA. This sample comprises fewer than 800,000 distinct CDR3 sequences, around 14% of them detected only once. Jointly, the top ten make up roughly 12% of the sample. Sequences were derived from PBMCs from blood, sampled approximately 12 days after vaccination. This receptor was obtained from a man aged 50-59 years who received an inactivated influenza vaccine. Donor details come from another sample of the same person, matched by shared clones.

CDR3 reads: CASSQDNGRELFF. Here is the DNA: TGTGCCAGCAGCCAAGATAATGGCCGGGAGCTGTTTTTT. This sequence uses TRBV4-2 and TRBJ2-2; the D gene assignment is ambiguous. CDR1 and CDR2, per the germline V gene, are LGHNA and YNFKEQ. The CDR3 goes from the cysteine to the phenylalanine over 13 residues. The only DNA kept is the CDR3, 39 bases in frame from the first base. V sheds 0 bases and J sheds 9 bases, leaving 8 bases between their ends.